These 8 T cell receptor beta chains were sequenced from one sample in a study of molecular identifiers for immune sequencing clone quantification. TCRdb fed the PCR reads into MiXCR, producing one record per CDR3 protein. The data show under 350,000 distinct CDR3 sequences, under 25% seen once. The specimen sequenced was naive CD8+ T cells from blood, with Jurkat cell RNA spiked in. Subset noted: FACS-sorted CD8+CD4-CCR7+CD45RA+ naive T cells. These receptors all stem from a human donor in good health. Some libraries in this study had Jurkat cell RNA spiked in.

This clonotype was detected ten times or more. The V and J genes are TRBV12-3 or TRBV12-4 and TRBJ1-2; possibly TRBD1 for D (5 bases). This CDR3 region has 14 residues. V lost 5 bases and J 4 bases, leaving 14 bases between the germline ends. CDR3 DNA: TGTGCCAGCAGTCGCCTAGACGGGGGCTATGGCTACACCTTC. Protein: CASSRLDGGYGYTF.

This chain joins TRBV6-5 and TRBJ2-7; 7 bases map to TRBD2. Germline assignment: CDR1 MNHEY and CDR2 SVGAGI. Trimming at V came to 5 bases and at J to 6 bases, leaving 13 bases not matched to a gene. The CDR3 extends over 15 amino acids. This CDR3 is CASSHRSGGTSEQYF. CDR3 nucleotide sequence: TGTGCCAGCAGTCACCGGTCGGGAGGTACTTCCGAGCAGTACTTC.

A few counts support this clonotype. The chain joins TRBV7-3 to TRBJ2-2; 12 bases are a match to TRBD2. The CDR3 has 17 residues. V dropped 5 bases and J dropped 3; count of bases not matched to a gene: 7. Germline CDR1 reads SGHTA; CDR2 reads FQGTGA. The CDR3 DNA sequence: TGTGCCAGCAGCCTCGGACTAGCGGGAATGGACACCGGGGAGCTGTTTTTT. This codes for CASSLGLAGMDTGELFF.

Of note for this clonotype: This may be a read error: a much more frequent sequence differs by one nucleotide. CDR3 DNA: TGCGCCAGCGGTCCTCCTGGACAGGGGGGCTACACCTTC. Translating it yields CASGPPGQGGYTF. The V and J genes are TRBV5-1 and TRBJ1-2, with TRBD1 matching 9 bases. V trimming: 7 bases; J trimming: 8 bases; junction bases outside the gene matches: 9. The CDR3 covers 13 residues. Germline-derived CDR1 and CDR2 are SGHRS and YFSETQ.

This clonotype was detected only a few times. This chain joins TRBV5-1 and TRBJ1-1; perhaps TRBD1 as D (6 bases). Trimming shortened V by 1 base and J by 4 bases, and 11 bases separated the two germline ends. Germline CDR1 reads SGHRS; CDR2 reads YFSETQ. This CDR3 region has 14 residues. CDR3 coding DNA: TGCGCCAGCAGCTTGCACGGGGGGGCCACTGAAGCTTTCTTT. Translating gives CASSLHGGATEAFF.

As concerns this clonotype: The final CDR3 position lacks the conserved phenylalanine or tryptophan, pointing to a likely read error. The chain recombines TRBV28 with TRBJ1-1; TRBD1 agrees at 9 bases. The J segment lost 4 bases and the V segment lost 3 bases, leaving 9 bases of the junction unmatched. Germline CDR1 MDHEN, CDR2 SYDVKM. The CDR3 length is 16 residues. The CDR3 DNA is TGTGCCAGCAGTTTGGTCATCGGACAGGGGATCACTGAAGCTTTCCTT. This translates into CASSLVIGQGITEAFL.

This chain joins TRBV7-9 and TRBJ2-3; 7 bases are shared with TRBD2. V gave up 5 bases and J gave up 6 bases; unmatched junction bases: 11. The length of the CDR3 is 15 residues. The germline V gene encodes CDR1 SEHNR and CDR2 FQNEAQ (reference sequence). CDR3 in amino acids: CASSETAGWADTQYF. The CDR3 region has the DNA TGTGCCAGCAGCGAAACAGCGGGATGGGCGGATACGCAGTATTTT.

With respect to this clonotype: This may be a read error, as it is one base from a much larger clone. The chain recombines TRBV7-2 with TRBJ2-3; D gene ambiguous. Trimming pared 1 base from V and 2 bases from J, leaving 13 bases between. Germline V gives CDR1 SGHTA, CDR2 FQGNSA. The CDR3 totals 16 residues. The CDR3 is CASSLGVAAFTDTQYF. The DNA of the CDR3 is TGTGCCAGCAGCTTAGGCGTCGCCGCTTTCACAGATACGCAGTATTTT. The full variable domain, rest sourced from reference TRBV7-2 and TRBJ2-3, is GAGVSQSPSNKVTEKGKDVELRCDPISGHTALYWYRQSLGQGLEFLIYFQGNSAPDKSGLPSDRFSAERTGGSVSTLTIQRTQQEDSAVYLCASSLGVAAFTDTQYFGPGTRLTVL.